Sequencing of this TCR beta chain was carried out in a study of T cell responses to AZD1222 COVID-19 vaccine. Points from the study as a whole: Donors were largely white British and mainly female; clonal diversity was possibly underestimated. Unmutated variant regions are reportedly the target of nearly half of TCRs that are spike-specific.

About this clone itself: Its antigen is as yet unknown.

Using immunoSEQ multiplex PCR, the repertoire was profiled, and TCRdb retains in-frame clones only, with some absent. The repertoire consists of tens of thousands of clones, with roughly 87% occurring once and the leading ten covering under 5.5%. The CDR3 length is 18 residues. CDR1 is GTSNPN, CDR2 SVGIG, per germline (reference sequence). V lost 2 bases, J lost 4 bases, and 21 bases lay in between. The clonotype comes from an adult who received the AZD1222 COVID-19 vaccine. V gene TRBV30 combines with J gene TRBJ1-6, with D hard to call. Sequencing used peripheral blood, obtained 28 days after the second AZD1222 dose. DNA for the CDR3: TGTGCCTGGAGTTTCCGGATGGTAAATACGAGGTATAATTCACCCCTCCACTTT. This encodes CAWSFRMVNTRYNSPLHF.